Listed here are 32 T cell receptor beta chains from one sample, sequenced in a study of cytomegalovirus exposure and HLA in healthy donors. PCR primers comprised 60 Vbeta and 13 Jbeta primers. TCRdb's table, derived via immunoSEQ multiplex PCR, lists solely in-frame clones and lacks some. The sample contains tens of thousands of clones, approximately 84% of which appear only once. Source material: PBMCs. The source is a man aged 18 to 35 in good health and CMV-seronegative.

The chain has TRBV5-4 and TRBJ2-6; a possible D gene is TRBD1 (5 bases). Germline lookup yields CDR1 SGHNT and CDR2 YYREEE (reference sequence). This CDR3 region has 16 residues. The V and J ends lost 4 bases and 2 bases respectively, with 13 bases between them. In DNA, the CDR3 is TGTGCCAGCAGCCGCGACAGAGCCGCTGGGGCCAACGTCCTGACTTTC. This sequence encodes CASSRDRAAGANVLTF.

This clone appeared once. The J gene is TRBJ1-1, the V gene TRBV30; the match to TRBD1 covers 9 bases. The V and J ends lost 1 base and 8 bases, in that order; junction bases with no gene match: 11. In germline, CDR1 is GTSNPN, CDR2 SVGIG (reference sequence). The CDR3 is 15 residues long. The CDR3 here is CAWSGKRGQGFEAFF. The CDR3 DNA sequence: TGTGCCTGGAGTGGAAAAAGGGGACAGGGATTCGAAGCTTTCTTT.

The chain carries TRBV5-4 and TRBJ1-2; tentatively, D is TRBD1 (6 bases). The CDR3 consists of 15 residues. Germline loops: CDR1 SGHNT, CDR2 YYREEE (reference sequence). Trimming took 2 bases from V and 3 from J, leaving 14 bases between them. The CDR3 DNA reads TGTGCCAGCAGCTTACAGGGACCGGTAGACTATGGCTACACCTTC. It yields the protein CASSLQGPVDYGYTF.

The V and J genes are TRBV28 and TRBJ1-5; a possible D gene is TRBD1 (6 bases). V lost 6 bases, J lost 1 base, and 19 bases lay in between. CDR1 and CDR2 from the germline V gene are MDHEN and SYDVKM. This CDR3 spans 17 amino acids. As DNA, the CDR3 is TGTGCCAGCAGGCGATCTTGGGGCAGGGGAAGCAATCAGCCCCAGCATTTT. The encoded protein is CASRRSWGRGSNQPQHF. The entire variable domain, with the rest obtained from reference TRBV28 and TRBJ1-5, is as follows: DVKVTQSSRYLVKRTGEKVFLECVQDMDHENMFWYRQDPGLGLRLIYFSYDVKMKEKGDIPEGYSVSREKKERFSLILESASTNQTSMYLCASRRSWGRGSNQPQHFGDGTRLSIL.

The chain combines TRBV7-9 with TRBJ2-3, with D maybe TRBD2 (5 bases). V lost 0 bases and J 5 bases, leaving 9 bases between the germline ends. From germline, CDR1 is SEHNR and CDR2 FQNEAQ (reference sequence). This CDR3 spans 14 amino acids. CDR3 sequence: CASSLARAGDTQYF. DNA for the CDR3: TGTGCCAGCAGCTTAGCGAGGGCTGGAGATACGCAGTATTTT. Full variable domain (remainder filled in from reference TRBV7-9 and TRBJ2-3): DTGVSQNPRHKITKRGQNVTFRCDPISEHNRLYWYRQTLGQGPEFLTYFQNEAQLEKSRLLSDRFSAERPKGSFSTLEIQRTEQGDSAMYLCASSLARAGDTQYFGPGTRLTVL.

This chain's CDR3 is CASSLGRGEQFF. In DNA form, the CDR3 reads TGTGCCAGCAGCTTAGGACGGGGTGAGCAGTTCTTC. The chain carries TRBV7-9 and TRBJ2-1, with D perhaps matching TRBD2 (5 bases). This CDR3 contains 12 residues. The germline CDR1 and CDR2 sequences are SEHNR and FQNEAQ (reference sequence). V lost 1 base, J lost 9 bases, and 7 bases lay in between.

The chain joins TRBV2 to TRBJ1-3, with 7 bases matching TRBD1. V lost 7 bases and J lost 0; bases outside the gene matches: 9. The CDR3 runs 16 residues. Germline values: CDR1 SNHLY, CDR2 FYNNEI. The DNA for the CDR3 is TGTGCCAGCAATGTTCAGGGGGGAAGCTCTGGAAACACCATATATTTT. Translating it yields CASNVQGGSSGNTIYF.

This clone has a single count. The chain recombines TRBV5-4 with TRBJ1-2, with 8 bases matching TRBD1. J gave up 4 bases and V 4 bases, and 9 bases lay outside the gene matches. The CDR3 spans 15 residues. CDR1 is SGHNT and CDR2 is YYREEE in the germline V gene (reference sequence). The CDR3 spells CASSESQGAAYGYTF. DNA for the CDR3: TGTGCCAGCAGCGAATCTCAGGGGGCGGCCTATGGCTACACCTTC.

The chain recombines TRBV28 with TRBJ2-2, with 11 bases fitting TRBD2. The germline V gene encodes CDR1 MDHEN and CDR2 SYDVKM. The CDR3 sequence is 14 residues long. V lost 9 bases to trimming and J lost 7 bases; unmatched junction nucleotides: 7. Here the CDR3 reads CASRLAGLIGELFF. CDR3 bases: TGTGCCAGTCGACTAGCGGGATTGATCGGGGAGCTGTTTTTT.

In this sample, this clone turned up once. The V and J genes are TRBV5-1 and TRBJ1-1; 7 bases are shared with TRBD1. V lost 4 bases to trimming and J lost 4 bases; unmatched junction nucleotides: 7. The CDR3 spans 14 residues. CDR1 and CDR2 (germline): SGHRS, YFSETQ. The CDR3 coding sequence is TGCGCCAGCAGCCGCCCCGCAGGGGGCACTGAAGCTTTCTTT. It codes for CASSRPAGGTEAFF.

V is TRBV6-1 and J is TRBJ2-1; D unclear. Germline CDR1 MNHNS, CDR2 SASEGT. V was clipped by 0 bases and J by 9 bases, with 12 bases between them. This CDR3 is built from 14 residues. Written as DNA, the CDR3 is TGTGCCAGCAGTGAAGCTGGCCCCCCGGGTGAGCAGTTCTTC. Residues: CASSEAGPPGEQFF.

This clone was seen only once. The chain carries TRBV30 and TRBJ1-1; tentative D call: TRBD1 (6 bases). Germline CDR1 reads GTSNPN; CDR2 reads SVGIG (reference sequence). The CDR3 is made up of 15 amino acids. The ends were cut back, 2 bases at V and 2 bases at J, with 15 bases in the middle. In DNA form, the CDR3 reads TGTGCCTGGAGTCCCCACAGGGTCCCCAACACTGAAGCTTTCTTT. This gives the protein CAWSPHRVPNTEAFF.

The chain is built from TRBV9 and TRBJ2-1, with 12 nucleotides matching TRBD2. V shed 3 bases and J 9 bases; nucleotides not matched to a gene: 10. Germline values: CDR1 SGDLS, CDR2 YYNGEE. CDR3 size: 16 residues. Written as DNA, the CDR3 is TGTGCCAGCAGCGCCCCCTCTAGCGGGAGGGCCTCTGAGCAGTTCTTC. Translation: CASSAPSSGRASEQFF.

This chain uses TRBV7-9 with TRBJ2-2; 15 positions match TRBD2. The CDR3 runs to 17 residues. J gave up 7 bases and V 5 bases, and 8 bases lay outside the gene matches. Germline values: CDR1 SEHNR, CDR2 FQNEAQ (reference sequence). The CDR3: CASSNRTSGRAGGELFF. CDR3 sequence (DNA): TGTGCCAGCAGCAACAGGACTAGCGGGAGGGCCGGCGGGGAGCTGTTTTTT.

The chain joins TRBV29-1 to TRBJ2-1, with TRBD2 matching 14 bases. This CDR3 region has 14 residues. CDR1 and CDR2 (germline): SQVTM, ANQGSEA. Trimming took 6 bases from V and 8 from J; bases not matched to a gene: 6. The CDR3 DNA is TGCAGCGTCCCCGGGACTAGCGGGAGCCATGAGCAGTTCTTC. Protein product: CSVPGTSGSHEQFF.

The V call is TRBV9, the J call TRBJ2-5; tentative D call: TRBD1 (7 bases). V gave up 0 bases and J gave up 4 bases, with 28 bases separating them. CDR1 is SGDLS and CDR2 is YYNGEE in the germline V gene. This CDR3 has 20 amino acids. The CDR3 nucleotides are TGTGCCAGCAGCGTAGGCCCAGGGGCTTCCTACAGGGGAGCGGGAGAGACCCAGTACTTC. Protein product: CASSVGPGASYRGAGETQYF.

The rearrangement joins TRBV10-3 to TRBJ2-1; 7 bases match TRBD2. The germline V gene has CDR1 ENHRY and CDR2 SYGVKD. This CDR3 region has 15 residues. J was trimmed by 5 bases and V by 7 bases; bases with no gene match: 11. The CDR3 here is CAINLGGRANNEQFF. CDR3 DNA sequence: TGTGCCATCAACCTTGGCGGGAGAGCTAACAATGAGCAGTTCTTC.

V usage is TRBV9 and J usage is TRBJ2-7; TRBD2 matches at 10 bases. CDR3 length equals 15 residues. The V and J ends lost 3 bases and 4 bases, in that order; junction bases with no gene match: 7. Germline V gene sequence: CDR1 SGDLS, CDR2 YYNGEE. CDR3 bases: TGTGCCAGCAGCGCCCGAGGACTAGCGGCTTACGAGCAGTACTTC. This codes for CASSARGLAAYEQYF.

The CDR3 is CASSLATGDGYTF. DNA of the CDR3: TGTGCCAGCAGCTTAGCCACAGGGGACGGCTACACCTTC. This sequence joins TRBV7-9 and TRBJ1-2; 7 nucleotides match TRBD1. Germline assignment: CDR1 SEHNR and CDR2 FQNEAQ (reference sequence). CDR3 length: 13 amino acids. V gave up 0 bases and J gave up 8 bases; unmatched junction bases: 3.

The J gene is TRBJ2-3, the V gene TRBV5-8, with 8 positions matching TRBD2. The V segment lost 6 bases and the J segment 2 bases; nucleotides outside the gene matches: 5. This CDR3 is built from 14 residues. Per the germline V gene, CDR1 is SGHTS and CDR2 is YDEGEE. CDR3: CASTLAADTDTQYF. The DNA of the CDR3 is TGTGCCAGCACACTAGCGGCAGACACAGATACGCAGTATTTT.

The J gene is TRBJ2-1, the V gene TRBV7-2, with a tentative D call TRBD1 (5 bases). The germline V gene has CDR1 SGHTA and CDR2 FQGNSA. This CDR3 contains 15 residues. The V gene lost 5 bases and the J gene lost 3 bases, with 14 bases spanning the gap. The CDR3 coding sequence is TGTGCCAGCAGCCCCCGAGTAGGGGACTACAATGAGCAGTTCTTC. Translating it yields CASSPRVGDYNEQFF. The variable domain in full, completed from reference TRBV7-2 and TRBJ2-1, reads GAGVSQSPSNKVTEKGKDVELRCDPISGHTALYWYRQSLGQGLEFLIYFQGNSAPDKSGLPSDRFSAERTGGSVSTLTIQRTQQEDSAVYLCASSPRVGDYNEQFFGPGTRLTVL.

The chain combines TRBV25-1 with TRBJ2-2; D unresolved. Trimming took off 6 bases at V and 2 bases at J, with 19 bases between the two ends. This CDR3 spans 17 amino acids. Per germline, CDR1 MGHDK and CDR2 SYGVNS. The CDR3 loop is CASSRVVTATNTGELFF. In nucleotides, the CDR3 is TGTGCCAGCAGCCGCGTAGTAACAGCTACAAACACCGGGGAGCTGTTTTTT.

With respect to this clone: At the DNA level, this CDR3 is encoded by other sequences in the same sample as well. The V call is TRBV5-1, the J call TRBJ1-1, with D possibly TRBD1 on 6 matching bases. Germline CDR1 and CDR2: SGHRS and YFSETQ. The CDR3 contains 12 residues. V was cut by 4 bases and J by 8 bases, with 12 bases left in between. CDR3 in DNA: TGCGCCAGCAGCGGGTACGACAGGGAAGCTTTCTTT. Translation gives CASSGYDREAFF.

The gene calls are TRBV25-1 and TRBJ2-2, with 9 bases fitting TRBD2. Germline V gives CDR1 MGHDK, CDR2 SYGVNS. This CDR3 has 17 amino acids. Germline trimming cut 1 base from V and 1 base from J; bases unmatched to any gene: 4. The CDR3 is CASSEFLAGMNTGELFF. CDR3 nucleotide sequence: TGTGCCAGCAGTGAATTTCTAGCGGGGATGAACACCGGGGAGCTGTTTTTT.

The chain carries TRBV7-3 and TRBJ1-1; D unclear. V was shortened by 4 bases and J by 1 base, with 13 bases between the two germline ends. This CDR3 is 15 amino acids long. Germline-derived CDR1 and CDR2 are SGHTA and FQGTGA. The CDR3 DNA reads TGTGCCAGCAGCTCCGGTGTAGACTCGAACACTGAAGCTTTCTTT. As protein: CASSSGVDSNTEAFF.

The count of this clone is one. The chain combines TRBV19 with TRBJ1-5, with D hard to call. Deletions cut 5 bases from V and 4 bases from J, with 15 bases between. The CDR3 totals 15 residues. Looked up from germline, CDR1 is LNHDA and CDR2 is SQIVND (reference sequence). In nucleotides, the CDR3 is TGTGCCAGTAGTCTCGCTTATTCGGGGAATCAGCCCCAGCATTTT. Translating it yields CASSLAYSGNQPQHF. The whole variable domain, remainder taken from reference TRBV19 and TRBJ1-5, is DGGITQSPKYLFRKEGQNVTLSCEQNLNHDAMYWYRQDPGQGLRLIYYSQIVNDFQKGDIAEGYSVSREKKESFPLTVTSAQKNPTAFYLCASSLAYSGNQPQHFGDGTRLSIL.

This clone was counted only a few times. The gene calls are TRBV4-1 and TRBJ1-1; perhaps TRBD1 as D (6 bases). V dropped 0 bases and J dropped 3 bases, with 17 bases sitting between them. The CDR3 covers 17 residues. CDR1 and CDR2 (germline): MGHRA, YSYEKL. Written as DNA, the CDR3 is TGCGCCAGCAGCCAAGAGACGGGGGGCAGGGAGGACACTGAAGCTTTCTTT. Translating gives CASSQETGGREDTEAFF.

The chain couples TRBV5-4 to TRBJ2-2; D remains unclear. With 7 bases removed from V and 3 bases from J, the gap between germline ends came to 4 bases. Germline V gene data show CDR1 as SGHNT and CDR2 as YYREEE (reference sequence). The CDR3 loop spans 11 amino acids. This chain's CDR3 is CASRDTGELFF. The CDR3 nucleotides are TGTGCCAGCCGAGACACCGGGGAGCTGTTTTTT.

The chain combines TRBV4-1 with TRBJ2-4; TRBD2 might be the D (5 bases). With 7 bases removed from V and 7 bases from J, the gap between germline ends came to 14 bases. CDR1 and CDR2 (germline): MGHRA, YSYEKL. The CDR3 is 13 residues long. CDR3 coding DNA: TGCGCCAGCAACCCCGGAAGAGGGAACATTCAGTACTTC. This codes for CASNPGRGNIQYF.

V and J are TRBV7-8 and TRBJ2-1; D uncertain. The CDR3 is 12 residues long. From germline, CDR1 is SGHVS and CDR2 FQNEAQ. V lost 3 bases and J lost 8, with 8 bases in between. CDR3 sequence: CASSFLSDEQFF. For the CDR3, the DNA is TGTGCCAGCAGCTTCCTATCGGATGAGCAGTTCTTC.

This rearrangement joins TRBV7-9 to TRBJ1-2; D is perhaps TRBD1 (5 bases). The germline gives CDR1 SEHNR, CDR2 FQNEAQ (reference sequence). This CDR3 has 15 residues. Trimming pared 4 bases from V and 6 bases from J, leaving 18 bases between. CDR3 sequence (DNA): TGTGCCAGCAGCTCCCTTGGACCCCAGGGTAATGGCTACACCTTC. This translates into CASSSLGPQGNGYTF.

The chain links TRBV28 to TRBJ1-3; no clear D gene. The germline V gene has CDR1 MDHEN and CDR2 SYDVKM. V was trimmed by 4 bases and J by 0 bases, leaving 4 bases between them. This CDR3 comprises 13 residues. The CDR3 spells CASSSLSGNTIYF. In DNA form, the CDR3 reads TGTGCCAGCAGTTCCCTCTCTGGAAACACCATATATTTT.